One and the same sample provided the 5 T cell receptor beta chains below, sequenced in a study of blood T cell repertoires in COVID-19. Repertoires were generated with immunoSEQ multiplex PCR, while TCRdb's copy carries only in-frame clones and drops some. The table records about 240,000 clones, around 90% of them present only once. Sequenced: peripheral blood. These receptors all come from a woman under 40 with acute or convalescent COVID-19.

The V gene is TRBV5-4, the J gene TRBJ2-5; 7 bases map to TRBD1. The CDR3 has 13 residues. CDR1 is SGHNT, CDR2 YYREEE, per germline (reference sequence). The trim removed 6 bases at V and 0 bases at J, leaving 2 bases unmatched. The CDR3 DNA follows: TGTGCCAGCAAGGGGGCAGACCAAGAGACCCAGTACTTC. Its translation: CASKGADQETQYF. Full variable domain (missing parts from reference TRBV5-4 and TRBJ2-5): ETGVTQSPTHLIKTRGQQVTLRCSSQSGHNTVSWYQQALGQGPQFIFQYYREEENGRGNFPPRFSGLQFPNYSSELNVNALELDDSALYLCASKGADQETQYFGPGTRLLVL.

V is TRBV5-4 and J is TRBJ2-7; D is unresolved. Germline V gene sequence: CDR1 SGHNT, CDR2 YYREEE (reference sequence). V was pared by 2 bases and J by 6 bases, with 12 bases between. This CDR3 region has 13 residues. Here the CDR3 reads CASSLWPSAEQYF. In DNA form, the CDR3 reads TGTGCCAGCAGCTTATGGCCCTCCGCCGAGCAGTACTTC.

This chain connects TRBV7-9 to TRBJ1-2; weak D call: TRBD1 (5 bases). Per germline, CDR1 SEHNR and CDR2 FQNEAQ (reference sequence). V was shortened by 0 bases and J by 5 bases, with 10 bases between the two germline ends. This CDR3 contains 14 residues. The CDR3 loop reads CASSLARATYGYTF. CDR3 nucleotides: TGTGCCAGCAGCTTAGCCAGGGCAACTTATGGCTACACCTTC.

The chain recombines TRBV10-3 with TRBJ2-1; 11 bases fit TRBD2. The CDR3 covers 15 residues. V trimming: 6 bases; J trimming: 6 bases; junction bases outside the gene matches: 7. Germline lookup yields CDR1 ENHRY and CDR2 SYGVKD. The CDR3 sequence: CAIRTSGKVGNEQFF. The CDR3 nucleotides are TGTGCCATCAGGACTAGCGGGAAGGTCGGCAATGAGCAGTTCTTC.

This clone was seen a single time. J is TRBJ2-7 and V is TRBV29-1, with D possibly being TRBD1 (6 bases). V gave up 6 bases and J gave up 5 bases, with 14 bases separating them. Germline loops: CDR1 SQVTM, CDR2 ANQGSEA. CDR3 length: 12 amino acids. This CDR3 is CSVAGTINEQYF. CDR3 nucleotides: TGCAGCGTGGCCGGGACAATCAACGAGCAGTACTTC.